These T cell receptor beta chains were read from a single sample in a study of STAT5B mutations in CD4+ large granular lymphocyte leukemia. The repertoire was sequenced with immunoSEQ multiplex PCR; TCRdb's copy has only in-frame clones and lacks some. The data contain tens of thousands of clones, 81% of them singletons. Sequenced: CD4+ T cells from blood buffy coats. The source is a human donor in good health. CDR3s include the opening cysteine and the closing phenylalanine or tryptophan. Fields, in order: J gene, V gene, D gene, clone size, CDR3 protein, CDR3 DNA. D genes are given only for firm matches. Clone size appears in some rows only: once, few, many, or a class for an expanded clone.

TRBJ2-5 TRBV7-9 NA NA CASSLEGSGTQYF TGTGCCAGCAGCTTAGAGGGCAGCGGGACCCAGTACTTC
TRBJ2-6 TRBV2 NA NA CASKRESSGANVLTF TGTGCCAGCAAGAGAGAATCGTCTGGGGCCAACGTCCTGACTTTC
TRBJ1-3 TRBV7-2 NA NA CASSHGGLGNTIYF TGTGCCAGCAGCCACGGAGGCCTTGGAAACACCATATATTTT
TRBJ1-3 TRBV5-1 TRBD1 NA CASSTGQHSGNTIYF TGCGCCAGCAGCACGGGACAGCACTCTGGAAACACCATATATTTT
TRBJ2-2 TRBV10-3 NA NA CAISLTERMNTGELFF TGTGCCATCAGTCTTACGGAGCGGATGAACACCGGGGAGCTGTTTTTT
TRBJ1-1 TRBV27 NA NA CASSPLSRGGTPEAFF TGTGCCAGCAGTCCCCTCAGCCGCGGAGGTACCCCTGAAGCTTTCTTT
TRBJ2-7 TRBV4-2 NA NA CASTVGQGWGEQYF TGTGCCAGCACCGTGGGGCAGGGGTGGGGCGAGCAGTACTTC
TRBJ2-1 TRBV19 NA NA CASSIGQAGNEQFF TGTGCCAGTAGTATAGGTCAGGCTGGCAATGAGCAGTTCTTC
TRBJ2-1 TRBV15 NA NA CATSRVSGGNEQFF TGTGCCACCAGCAGAGTTAGCGGAGGCAATGAGCAGTTCTTC
TRBJ2-3 TRBV18 NA NA CASSPRDGTDTQYF TGTGCCAGCTCACCCCGGGACGGCACAGATACGCAGTATTTT
TRBJ1-4 TRBV5-4 NA few CASSFFPGSEKLFF TGTGCCAGCAGCTTTTTTCCAGGGAGCGAAAAACTGTTTTTT
TRBJ1-2 TRBV19 TRBD1 NA CASTRGQDYGYTF TGTGCCAGTACACGGGGACAGGACTATGGCTACACCTTC
TRBJ2-7 TRBV4-3 TRBD2 NA CASSQDPTSGRGEQYF TGCGCCAGCAGCCAAGATCCCACTAGCGGGAGAGGCGAGCAGTACTTC
TRBJ1-2 TRBV7-6 NA NA CASSFGREDGCTF TGTGCCAGCAGCTTTGGCAGAGAGGATGGCTGCACCTTC
TRBJ2-3 TRBV6-6 NA NA CASSYSRTGAPDTQYF TGTGCCAGCAGTTACTCGAGAACAGGAGCTCCAGATACGCAGTATTTT